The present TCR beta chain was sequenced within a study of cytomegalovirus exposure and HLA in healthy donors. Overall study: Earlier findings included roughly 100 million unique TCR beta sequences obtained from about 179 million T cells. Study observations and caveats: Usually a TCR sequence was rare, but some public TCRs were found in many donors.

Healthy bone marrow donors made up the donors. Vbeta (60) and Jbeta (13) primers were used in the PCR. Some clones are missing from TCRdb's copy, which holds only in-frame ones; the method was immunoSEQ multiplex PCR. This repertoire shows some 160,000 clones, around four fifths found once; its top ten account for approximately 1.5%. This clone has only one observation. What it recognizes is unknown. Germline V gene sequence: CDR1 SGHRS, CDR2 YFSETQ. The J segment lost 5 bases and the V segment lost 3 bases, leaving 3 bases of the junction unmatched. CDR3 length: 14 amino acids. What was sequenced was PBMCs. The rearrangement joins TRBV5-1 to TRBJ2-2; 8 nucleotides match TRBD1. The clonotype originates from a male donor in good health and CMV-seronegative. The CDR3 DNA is TGCGCCAGCAGCTCTCAGGGGGCTACCGGGGAGCTGTTTTTT. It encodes CASSSQGATGELFF.